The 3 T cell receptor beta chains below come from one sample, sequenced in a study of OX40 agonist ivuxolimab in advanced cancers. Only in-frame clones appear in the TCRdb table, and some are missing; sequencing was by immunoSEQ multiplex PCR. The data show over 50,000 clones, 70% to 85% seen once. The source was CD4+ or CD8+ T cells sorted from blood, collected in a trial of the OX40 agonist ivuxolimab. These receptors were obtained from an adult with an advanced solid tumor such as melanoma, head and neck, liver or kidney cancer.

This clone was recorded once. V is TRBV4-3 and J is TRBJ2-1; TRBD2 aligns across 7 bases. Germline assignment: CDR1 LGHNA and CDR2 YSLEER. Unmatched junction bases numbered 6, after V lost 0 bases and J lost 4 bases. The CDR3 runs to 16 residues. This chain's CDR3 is CASSQDGAGRYNEQFF. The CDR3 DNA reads TGCGCCAGCAGCCAAGATGGAGCGGGACGATACAATGAGCAGTTCTTC.

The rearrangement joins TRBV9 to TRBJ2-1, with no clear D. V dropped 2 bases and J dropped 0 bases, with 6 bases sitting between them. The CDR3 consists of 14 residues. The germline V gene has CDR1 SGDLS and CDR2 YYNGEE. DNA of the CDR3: TGTGCCAGCAGCGTTATAGGCTCCTACAATGAGCAGTTCTTC. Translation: CASSVIGSYNEQFF.

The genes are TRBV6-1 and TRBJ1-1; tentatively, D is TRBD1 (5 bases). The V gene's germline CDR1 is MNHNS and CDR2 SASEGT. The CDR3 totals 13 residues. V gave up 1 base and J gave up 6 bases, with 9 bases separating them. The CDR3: CASSEVGGAEAFF. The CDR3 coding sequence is TGTGCCAGCAGTGAAGTTGGGGGAGCTGAAGCTTTCTTT.